What follows describes a single T cell receptor (beta chain). What it binds is not known. The TCR cDNA carried a universal primer site and UMIs from 5'RACE template switching. One entry per CDR3 protein results from TCRdb running MiXCR on the 5' RACE reads. The table records under 300,000 distinct CDR3 sequences, less than 9% of them present only once. The data derive from a study of T cells after yellow fever vaccination. Per the germline V gene, CDR1 is DFQATT and CDR2 is SNEGSKA (reference sequence). The germline V and J ends were trimmed by 2 bases and 9 bases, with 10 bases remaining between them. CDR3 length equals 11 residues. General study points: Although most clonotypes did not, a small share appeared in both CD4 and CD8 compartments. Secondary responses were weaker yet peaked faster, day 5 versus 15. Subsequent booster samples again held most clones from primary vaccination (96% CD4, approximately 86% CD8).

The source of this sequence is a man under 40 who received the YFV17D yellow fever vaccine. Sequences were derived from CD4+ T cells sorted from PBMCs, sampled 15 days after the yellow fever booster vaccination. The chain has TRBV20-1 and TRBJ2-5; D is uncertain. CDR3 in amino acids: CSARQTQAQYF. CDR3 nucleotide sequence: TGCAGTGCTAGACAAACCCAGGCCCAGTACTTC.